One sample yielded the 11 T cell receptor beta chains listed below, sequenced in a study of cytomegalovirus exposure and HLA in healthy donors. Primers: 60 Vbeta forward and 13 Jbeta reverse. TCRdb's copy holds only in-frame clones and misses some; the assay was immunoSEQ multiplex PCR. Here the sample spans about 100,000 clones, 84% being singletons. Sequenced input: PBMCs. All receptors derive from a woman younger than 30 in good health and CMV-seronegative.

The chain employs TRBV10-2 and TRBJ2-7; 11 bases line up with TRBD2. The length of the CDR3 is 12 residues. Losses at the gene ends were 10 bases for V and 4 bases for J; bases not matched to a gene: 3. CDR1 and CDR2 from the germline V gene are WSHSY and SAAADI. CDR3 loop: CAIGTSGYEQYF. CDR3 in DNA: TGCGCCATCGGGACTAGCGGTTACGAGCAGTACTTC.

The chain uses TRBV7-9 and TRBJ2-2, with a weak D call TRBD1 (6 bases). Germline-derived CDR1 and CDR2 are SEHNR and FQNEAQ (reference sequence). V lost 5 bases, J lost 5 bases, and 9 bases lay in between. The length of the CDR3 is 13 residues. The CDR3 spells CASSRTVTGELFF. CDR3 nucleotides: TGTGCCAGCAGCCGGACAGTGACCGGGGAGCTGTTTTTT. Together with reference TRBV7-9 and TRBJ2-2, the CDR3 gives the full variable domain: DTGVSQNPRHKITKRGQNVTFRCDPISEHNRLYWYRQTLGQGPEFLTYFQNEAQLEKSRLLSDRFSAERPKGSFSTLEIQRTEQGDSAMYLCASSRTVTGELFFGEGSRLTVL.

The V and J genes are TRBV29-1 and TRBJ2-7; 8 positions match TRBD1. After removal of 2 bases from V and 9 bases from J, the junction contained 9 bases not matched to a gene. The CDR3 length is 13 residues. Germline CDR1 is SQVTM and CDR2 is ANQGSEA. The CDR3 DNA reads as TGCAGCGTTGAAATAGGGCAGGGGGCAGCGCAGTACTTC. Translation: CSVEIGQGAAQYF.

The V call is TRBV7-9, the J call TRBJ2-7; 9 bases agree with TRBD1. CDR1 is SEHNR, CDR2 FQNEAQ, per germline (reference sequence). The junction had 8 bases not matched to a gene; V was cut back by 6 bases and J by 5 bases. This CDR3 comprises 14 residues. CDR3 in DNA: TGTGCCAGCAGTGTGACAGGGGGGTTAAACGAGCAGTACTTC. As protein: CASSVTGGLNEQYF.

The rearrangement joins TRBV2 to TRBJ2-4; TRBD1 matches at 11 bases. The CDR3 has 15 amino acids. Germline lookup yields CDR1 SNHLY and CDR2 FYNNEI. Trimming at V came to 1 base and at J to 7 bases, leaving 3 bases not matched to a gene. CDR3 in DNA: TGTGCCAGCAGTGAAGGGGACAGGGGGTTGAACATTCAGTACTTC. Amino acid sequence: CASSEGDRGLNIQYF.

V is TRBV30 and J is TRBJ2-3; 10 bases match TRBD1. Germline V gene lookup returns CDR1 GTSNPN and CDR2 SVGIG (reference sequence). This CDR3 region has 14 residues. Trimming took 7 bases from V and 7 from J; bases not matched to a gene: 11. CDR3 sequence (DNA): TGTGCCTCTTGGGCGGACAGGGGGTGGCATACGCAGTATTTT. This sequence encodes CASWADRGWHTQYF. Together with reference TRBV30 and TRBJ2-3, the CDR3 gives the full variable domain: SQTIHQWPATLVQPVGSPLSLECTVEGTSNPNLYWYRQAAGRGLQLLFYSVGIGQISSEVPQNLSASRPQDRQFILSSKKLLLSDSGFYLCASWADRGWHTQYFGPGTRLTVL.

The CDR3: CASSPGGGGSPLHF. CDR3 DNA sequence: TGTGCCAGCAGTCCGGGAGGGGGAGGTTCACCCCTCCACTTT. The chain recombines TRBV28 with TRBJ1-6, with D tentatively TRBD1 (6 bases). The CDR3 contains 14 residues. The germline gives CDR1 MDHEN, CDR2 SYDVKM. Trimming removed 5 bases from V and 9 bases from J, with 14 bases in between.

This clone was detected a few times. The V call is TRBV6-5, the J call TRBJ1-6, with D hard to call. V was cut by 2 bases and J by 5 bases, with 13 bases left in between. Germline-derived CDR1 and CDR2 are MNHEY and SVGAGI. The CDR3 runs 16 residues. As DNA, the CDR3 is TGTGCCAGCAGTTACAATGGTTGGAGCGATAATTCACCCCTCCACTTT. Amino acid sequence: CASSYNGWSDNSPLHF.

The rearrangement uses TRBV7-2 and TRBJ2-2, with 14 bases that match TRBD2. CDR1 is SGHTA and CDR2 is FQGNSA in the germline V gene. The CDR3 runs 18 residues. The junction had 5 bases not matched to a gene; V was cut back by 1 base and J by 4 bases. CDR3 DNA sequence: TGTGCCAGCAGCTTAGGGGGACTAGCGGGAGTGGGCACCGGGGAGCTGTTTTTT. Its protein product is CASSLGGLAGVGTGELFF. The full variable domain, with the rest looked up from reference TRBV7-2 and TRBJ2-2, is GAGVSQSPSNKVTEKGKDVELRCDPISGHTALYWYRQSLGQGLEFLIYFQGNSAPDKSGLPSDRFSAERTGGSVSTLTIQRTQQEDSAVYLCASSLGGLAGVGTGELFFGEGSRLTVL.

The CDR3 reads CASSQGAQRSYNEQFF. Written as DNA, the CDR3 is TGTGCCAGCAGCCAAGGGGCCCAGCGGTCCTACAATGAGCAGTTCTTC. This chain connects TRBV4-2 to TRBJ2-1; D is possibly TRBD2 (5 bases). The CDR3 runs to 16 residues. Germline assignment: CDR1 LGHNA and CDR2 YNFKEQ. The ends were cut back, 1 base at V and 1 base at J, with 11 bases in the middle.

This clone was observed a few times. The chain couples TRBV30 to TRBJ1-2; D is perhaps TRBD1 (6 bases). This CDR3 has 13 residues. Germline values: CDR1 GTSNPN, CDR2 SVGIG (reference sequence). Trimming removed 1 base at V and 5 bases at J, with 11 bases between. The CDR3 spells CAWSGTVRYGYTF. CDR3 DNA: TGTGCCTGGAGTGGGACAGTGAGATATGGCTACACCTTC.